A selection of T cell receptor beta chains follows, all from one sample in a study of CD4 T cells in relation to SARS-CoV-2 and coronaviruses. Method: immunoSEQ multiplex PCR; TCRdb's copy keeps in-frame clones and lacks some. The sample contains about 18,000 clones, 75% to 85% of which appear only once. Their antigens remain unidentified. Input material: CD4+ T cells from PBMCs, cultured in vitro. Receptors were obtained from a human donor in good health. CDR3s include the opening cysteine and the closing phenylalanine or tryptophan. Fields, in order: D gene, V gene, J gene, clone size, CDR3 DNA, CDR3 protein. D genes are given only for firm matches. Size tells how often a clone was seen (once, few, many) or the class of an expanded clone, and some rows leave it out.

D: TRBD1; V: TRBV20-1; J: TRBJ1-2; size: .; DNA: TGCAGTGCTAGTGAGACAGGGGGCTCCGACTATGGCTACACCTTC; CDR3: CSASETGGSDYGYTF
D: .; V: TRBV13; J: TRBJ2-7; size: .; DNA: TGTGCCAGCAGCTTAACTGCCTACGAGCAGTACTTC; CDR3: CASSLTAYEQYF
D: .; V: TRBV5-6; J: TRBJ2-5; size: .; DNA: TGTGCCAGCAGCTCCCTCAAGGGCGGGGAGACCCAGTACTTC; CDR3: CASSSLKGGETQYF
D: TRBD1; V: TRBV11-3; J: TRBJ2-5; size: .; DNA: TGTGCCAGCAGCTTACGGCAGGGGGCGAGGGAGACCCAGTACTTC; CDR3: CASSLRQGARETQYF
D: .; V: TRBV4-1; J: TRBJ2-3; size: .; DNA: TGCGCCAGCAGCCAAGAACGTGAGGGGTTAGGCACAGATACGCAGTATTTT; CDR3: CASSQEREGLGTDTQYF
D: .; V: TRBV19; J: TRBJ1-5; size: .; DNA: TGTGCCAGTAGTATAGGGGGGGACACTTTGGCGCCCCAGCATTTT; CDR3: CASSIGGDTLAPQHF
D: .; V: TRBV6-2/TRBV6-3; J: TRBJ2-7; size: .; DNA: TGTGCCAGCAGTAGAATAAGGAGCCTGAGCGGCTACGAGCAGTACTTC; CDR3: CASSRIRSLSGYEQYF
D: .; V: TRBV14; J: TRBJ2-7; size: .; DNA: TGTGCCAGCAGCCAAGGGGGGACAATCTCCTACGAGCAGTACTTC; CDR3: CASSQGGTISYEQYF
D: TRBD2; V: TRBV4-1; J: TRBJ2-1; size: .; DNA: TGCGCCAGCAGCCGCTTAGCGGGGGGCTCCTACAATGAGCAGTTCTTC; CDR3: CASSRLAGGSYNEQFF
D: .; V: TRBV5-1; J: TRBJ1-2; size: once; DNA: TGCGCCAGCAGCGCCTCCGGGACATCAGGCGGCTACACCTTC; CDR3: CASSASGTSGGYTF
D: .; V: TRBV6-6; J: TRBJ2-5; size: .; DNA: TGTGCCAGCAGTTACTGGGGAAAGGGGCAAGAGACCCAGTACTTC; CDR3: CASSYWGKGQETQYF
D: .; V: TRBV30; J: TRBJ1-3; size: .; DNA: TGTGCAACAGGGCAGGGCCTTCTTCGGACCATATATTTT; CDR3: CATGQGLLRTIYF
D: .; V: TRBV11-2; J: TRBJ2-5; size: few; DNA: TGTGCCAGCAGCTTAGCTGCGGTAGAGACCCAGTACTTC; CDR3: CASSLAAVETQYF
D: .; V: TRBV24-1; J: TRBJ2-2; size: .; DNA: TGTGCCACGCTCAGCCGGGAGCTGTTTTTT; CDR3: CATLSRELFF
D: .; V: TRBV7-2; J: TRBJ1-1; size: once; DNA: TGTGCCAGCAGCTTATCTGGTGGGGACACTGAAGCTTTCTTT; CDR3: CASSLSGGDTEAFF
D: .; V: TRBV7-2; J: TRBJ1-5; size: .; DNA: TGTGCCAGCAGCCTCAGATTCAATCAGCCCCAGCATTTT; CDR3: CASSLRFNQPQHF
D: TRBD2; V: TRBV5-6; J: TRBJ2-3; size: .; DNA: TGTGCCAGCAGCGTCTACCTAGGGGAGGGTGCAGATACGCAGTATTTT; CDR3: CASSVYLGEGADTQYF
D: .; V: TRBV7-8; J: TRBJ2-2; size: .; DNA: TGTGCCAGCAGCCCACGACTAGGCGGGGAGCTGTTTTTT; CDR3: CASSPRLGGELFF
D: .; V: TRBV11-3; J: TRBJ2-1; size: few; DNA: TGTGCCAGCAGCTTAGGGGGGGGCAGGGGGTTCAATGAGCAGTTCTTC; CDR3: CASSLGGGRGFNEQFF
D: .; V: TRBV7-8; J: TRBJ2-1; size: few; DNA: TGTGCCAGCAGAGCCGGAGTTGAGCAGTTCTTC; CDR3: CASRAGVEQFF
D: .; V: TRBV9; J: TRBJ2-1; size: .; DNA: TGTGCCAGCTCTTCCTCCCAGGGACTCCCCTCTGGGAATGAGCAGTTCTTC; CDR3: CASSSSQGLPSGNEQFF
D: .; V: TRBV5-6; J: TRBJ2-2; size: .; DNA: TGTGCCAGCAGCTTGGTGATAGCCGGGGAGCTGTTTTTT; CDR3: CASSLVIAGELFF
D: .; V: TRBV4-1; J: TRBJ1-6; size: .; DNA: TGCGCCAGCAGCCAAGATCCCAGTTCACCCCTCCACTTT; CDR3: CASSQDPSSPLHF
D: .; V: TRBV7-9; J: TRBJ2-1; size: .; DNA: TGTGCCAGCAGCACCCTCGGGACGGACGACAATGAGCAGTTCTTC; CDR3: CASSTLGTDDNEQFF
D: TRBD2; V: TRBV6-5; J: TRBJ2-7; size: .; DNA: TGTGCCAGCAGTTACGGGACGGGGGGTAGGTACGAGCAGTACTTC; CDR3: CASSYGTGGRYEQYF
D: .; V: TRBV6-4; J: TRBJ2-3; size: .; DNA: TGTGCCAGCAGCAACGACGGCGGCCAAACAGATACGCAGTATTTT; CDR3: CASSNDGGQTDTQYF
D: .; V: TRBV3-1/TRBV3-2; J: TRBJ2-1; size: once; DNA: TGTGCCAGCAGCCAAGAGAGGTGGGGAGTGGACTACAATGAGCAGTTCTTC; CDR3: CASSQERWGVDYNEQFF
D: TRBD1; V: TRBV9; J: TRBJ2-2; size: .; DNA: TGTGCCAGCAGCCCTTTACCGGGACAGGGCATCACCGGGGAGCTGTTTTTT; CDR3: CASSPLPGQGITGELFF
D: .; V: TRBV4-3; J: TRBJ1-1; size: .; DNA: TGCGCCAGCAGCCAAGAACGCCGGACTGAAGCTTTCTTT; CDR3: CASSQERRTEAFF
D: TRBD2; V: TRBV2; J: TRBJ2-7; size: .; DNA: TGTGCCAGCAGAGAGGGGCTAGCGGGAGGCTACGAGCAGTACTTC; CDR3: CASREGLAGGYEQYF
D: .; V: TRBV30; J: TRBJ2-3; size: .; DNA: TGTGCCTGGTCCCTAGGCACAGATACGCAGTATTTT; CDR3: CAWSLGTDTQYF
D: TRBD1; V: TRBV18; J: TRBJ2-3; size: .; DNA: TGTGCCAGCTCACTCGGACAGGGGGAGAGGGATACGCAGTATTTT; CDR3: CASSLGQGERDTQYF
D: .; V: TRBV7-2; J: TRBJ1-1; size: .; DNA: TGTGCCAGCAGCCTTACTGGGGGGACTACTGAAGCTTTCTTT; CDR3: CASSLTGGTTEAFF
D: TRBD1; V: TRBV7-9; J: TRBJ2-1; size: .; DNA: TGTGCCAGCAGCTTAAGAGGGTTGGGGGGGACAGGGGACAATGAGCAGTTCTTC; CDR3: CASSLRGLGGTGDNEQFF
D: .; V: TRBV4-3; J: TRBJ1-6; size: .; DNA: TGCGCCAGCAGCCAAGGTACGGGGGACCCGCGGGAACCCCTCCACTTT; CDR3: CASSQGTGDPREPLHF
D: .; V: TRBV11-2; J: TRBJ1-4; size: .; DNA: TGTGCCAGCAGCTTAGGTCGGGTCCTTAGGGAAAAACTGTTTTTT; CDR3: CASSLGRVLREKLFF
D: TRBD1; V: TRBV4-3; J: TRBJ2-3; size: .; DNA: TGCGCCAGCAGCCAGGGGACAGGGTTGAGCACAGATACGCAGTATTTT; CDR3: CASSQGTGLSTDTQYF
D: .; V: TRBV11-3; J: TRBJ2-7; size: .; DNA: TGTGCCAGCAGCTCGCAGGCGGACTACGAGCAGTACTTC; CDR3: CASSSQADYEQYF
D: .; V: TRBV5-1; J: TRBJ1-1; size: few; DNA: TGCGCCAGCAGATGGGACGGAAGGGAGAACACTGAAGCTTTCTTT; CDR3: CASRWDGRENTEAFF
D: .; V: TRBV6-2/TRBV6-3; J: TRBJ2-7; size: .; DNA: TGTGCCAGCAGTCCGGCGACGATAGGTACTCTCCTACGAGCAAACTTC; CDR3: CASSPATIGTLLRANF
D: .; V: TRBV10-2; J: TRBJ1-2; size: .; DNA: TGCGCCAGCAGTGACCCTTCGGGGGGAATCGGGTCCTATGGCTACACCTTC; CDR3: CASSDPSGGIGSYGYTF
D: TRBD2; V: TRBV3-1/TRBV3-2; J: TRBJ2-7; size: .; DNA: TGTGCCAGCAGCGCACGGACTAGCGGGACCTACGAGCAGTACTTC; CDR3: CASSARTSGTYEQYF
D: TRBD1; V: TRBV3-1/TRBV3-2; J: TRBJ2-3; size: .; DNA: TGTGCCAGCAGTTCGGACAGGGTGGGTAGGACAGATACGCAGTATTTT; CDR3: CASSSDRVGRTDTQYF
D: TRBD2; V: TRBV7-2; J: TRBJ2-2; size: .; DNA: TGTGCCAGCAGCCCGGGACTAGCGGGGGCCGTAGGCGCCGGGGAGCTGTTTTTT; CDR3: CASSPGLAGAVGAGELFF
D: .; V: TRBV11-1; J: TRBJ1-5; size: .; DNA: TGTGCCAGCAGCTTAGGAAGAGGGGAAGGCCAGCCCCAGCATTTT; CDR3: CASSLGRGEGQPQHF
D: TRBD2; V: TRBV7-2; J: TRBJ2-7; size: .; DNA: TGCGCCAGCAGCTTAGTCGCTAGCGGGGGGAGAGTCTACGAGCAGTACTTC; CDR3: CASSLVASGGRVYEQYF
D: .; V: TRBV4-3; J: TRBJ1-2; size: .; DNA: TGCGCCAGCAGCCAAGGCGGAGAGAATTTCTATGGCTACACCTTC; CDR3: CASSQGGENFYGYTF
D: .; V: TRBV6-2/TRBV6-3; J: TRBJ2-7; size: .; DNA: TGTGCCAGCAGTTACTGGGGCGGATCCTACGAGCAGTACTTC; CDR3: CASSYWGGSYEQYF
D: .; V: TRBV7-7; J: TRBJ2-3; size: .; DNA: TGTGCCAGCAGCTTAGGCGGGCTTGATACGCAGTATTTT; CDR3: CASSLGGLDTQYF
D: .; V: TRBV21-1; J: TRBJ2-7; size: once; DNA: TGTGCCAGGCCGACAGAACTCTCCTACGAGCAGTACTTC; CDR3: CARPTELSYEQYF
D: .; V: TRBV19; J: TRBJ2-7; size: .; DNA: TGTGCCAGTAGTTCCCGGGACGTCTACTCCTACGAGCAGTACTTC; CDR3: CASSSRDVYSYEQYF
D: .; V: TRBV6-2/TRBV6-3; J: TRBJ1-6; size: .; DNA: TGTGCCAGCAGTTGGCCCTTCCTTTCACCCCTCCACTTT; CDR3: CASSWPFLSPLHF
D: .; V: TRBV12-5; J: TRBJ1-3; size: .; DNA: TGTGCTAGTGGTTCCGGACAGACCTCTGGAAACACCATATATTTT; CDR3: CASGSGQTSGNTIYF
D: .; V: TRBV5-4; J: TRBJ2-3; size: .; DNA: TGTGCCAGCAGCTTGGCCTACGGGAGCGGAGATACGCAGTATTTT; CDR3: CASSLAYGSGDTQYF